The present TCR beta chain was sequenced within a study of cytomegalovirus exposure and HLA in healthy donors. Whole-study findings and limits: Follow-up analysis later connected one missense variant in DCLRE1C with trimming of TCR beta V- and J-genes. Cytomegalovirus-associated status was assigned to some 180 TCR beta chains. Associated with HLA alleles at 0.05 false discovery rate in a later analysis were about 17,000 TCR beta sequences.

At sampling all donors were nominally healthy, likely with unrecorded immune exposures. Researchers ran the PCR with 60 Vbeta and 13 Jbeta primers. Generated by immunoSEQ multiplex PCR, the TCRdb table keeps only in-frame clones and is missing some. This sample yields 80,000 to 90,000 clones, of which roughly 75% are seen a single time; over 2% belongs to the top ten. This CDR3 has 13 residues. Between the trimmed V and J ends, which lost 4 bases and 4 bases, there was a span of 7 bases. Germline-derived CDR1 and CDR2 are LGHNT and FRNRAP. Concerning this clone: Its antigen is as yet unknown.

Sequencing input: PBMCs. The TCR comes from a man in his forties or fifties in good health and CMV-seronegative. The chain uses TRBV12-5 and TRBJ2-2; D is undetermined. CDR3 region: CASGWAATGELFF. In nucleotides, the CDR3 is TGTGCTAGTGGTTGGGCAGCCACCGGGGAGCTGTTTTTT.